One and the same sample provided the 10 T cell receptor beta chains below, sequenced in a study of shared clonotypes between healthy human individuals. Libraries were prepared by immunoSEQ multiplex PCR; TCRdb keeps only in-frame clonotypes and omits some of them. Among about 2.1 million clones listed, approximately 94% were seen once. Naivety among CD8 cells was defined by CD45RO negativity and positive CCR7 selection, thereby excluding terminally differentiated effector memory CD45RA+ cells. The sequencing sample was made of naive CD8+ T cells from PBMCs. These receptors all stem from a man younger than 35 in good health. Some clones in this sample may be carry-over from other donors' samples.

The V call is TRBV10-2, the J call TRBJ2-7, with D perhaps TRBD2 (6 bases). Germline V lookup: CDR1 WSHSY, CDR2 SAAADI. V was shortened by 3 bases and J by 3 bases, with 9 bases between the two germline ends. The CDR3 totals 13 residues. CDR3 DNA: TGCGCCAGCAGTGAAAGACTAGTCTACGAGCAGTACTTC. It yields the protein CASSERLVYEQYF.

V is TRBV19 and J is TRBJ2-1, with 7 positions matching TRBD1. V was clipped by 5 bases and J by 0 bases; unmatched bases: 7. Germline CDR1 is LNHDA and CDR2 is SQIVND (reference sequence). This CDR3 contains 16 residues. As DNA, the CDR3 is TGTGCCAGTAGTGTACCTACAGGGGTCTCCTACAATGAGCAGTTCTTC. Residues: CASSVPTGVSYNEQFF.

This clone was counted between two and nine times. The rearrangement joins TRBV7-9 to TRBJ1-5, with 7 nucleotides matching TRBD1. The CDR3 has 15 residues. V lost 1 base and J lost 5; bases outside the gene matches: 5. Germline CDR1 reads SEHNR; CDR2 reads FQNEAQ (reference sequence). CDR3 protein: CASSLGTGVYQPQHF. The CDR3 bases are TGTGCCAGCAGCTTAGGCACAGGGGTATATCAGCCCCAGCATTTT.

This chain connects TRBV5-6 to TRBJ2-7; D may be TRBD1 (6 bases). Trimming left V 0 bases short and J 3 bases short, with 13 bases between. This CDR3 is 15 amino acids long. The V gene's germline CDR1 is SGHDT and CDR2 YYEEEE. The CDR3 sequence: CASSLGRGAYYEQYF. DNA for the CDR3: TGTGCCAGCAGCTTGGGCAGGGGCGCATACTACGAGCAGTACTTC.

The chain recombines TRBV9 with TRBJ1-5, with a possible D match to TRBD1 (5 bases). Deletions cut 4 bases from V and 6 bases from J, with 17 bases between. CDR1 is SGDLS, CDR2 YYNGEE, per germline. CDR3 size: 15 residues. The CDR3 spells CASSLGGGRGQPQHF. Written as DNA, the CDR3 is TGTGCCAGCAGCCTCGGGGGGGGACGGGGTCAGCCCCAGCATTTT.

V gene TRBV6-1 combines with J gene TRBJ2-1; the D gene is possibly TRBD2 (6 bases). With 4 bases removed from V and 0 bases from J, the gap between germline ends came to 13 bases. Per the germline V gene, CDR1 is MNHNS and CDR2 is SASEGT. The CDR3 loop spans 16 amino acids. CDR3 residues: CASSGPGLRSYNEQFF. CDR3 coding DNA: TGTGCCAGCAGTGGTCCGGGACTCCGCTCCTACAATGAGCAGTTCTTC.

This rearrangement joins TRBV29-1 to TRBJ2-1, with a weak D call TRBD1 (6 bases). CDR3 size: 12 residues. V was shortened by 8 bases and J by 9 bases, with 17 bases between the two germline ends. CDR1 and CDR2 from the germline V gene are SQVTM and ANQGSEA. In DNA form, the CDR3 reads TGCAGCCAATCAGGGGCCTTTGGTGAGCAGTTCTTC. Its protein is CSQSGAFGEQFF.

In DNA form, the CDR3 reads TGTGCCAGCAGTTTCGGACTGGGGGCCTACGAGCAGTACTTC. Encoded protein: CASSFGLGAYEQYF. The chain couples TRBV28 to TRBJ2-7; D is possibly TRBD1 or TRBD2 (5 bases each). This CDR3 spans 14 amino acids. The germline V gene has CDR1 MDHEN and CDR2 SYDVKM. Trimming cost V 3 bases and J 2 bases, with 11 bases left between them.

The V and J genes are TRBV25-1 and TRBJ2-3; D gene ambiguous. V was clipped by 4 bases and J by 2 bases, with 22 bases between them. This CDR3 spans 18 amino acids. CDR1 and CDR2 (germline): MGHDK, SYGVNS. In DNA, the CDR3 is TGTGCCAGCAGTGGACCCGGTTTTCTGGACCGGCCCACAGATACGCAGTATTTT. Translation gives CASSGPGFLDRPTDTQYF.

J is TRBJ2-7 and V is TRBV27, with TRBD1 identical over 10 bases. V shed 6 bases and J 6 bases; nucleotides not matched to a gene: 11. Germline assignment: CDR1 MNHEY and CDR2 SMNVEV (reference sequence). This CDR3 is 15 amino acids long. CDR3 loop: CASSSRGDRGGEQYF. The CDR3 bases are TGTGCCAGCAGCTCCCGCGGGGACAGGGGAGGCGAGCAGTACTTC.